This TCR beta chain was captured in a study of blood T cell repertoires in COVID-19. This clone was counted a single time. The length of the CDR3 is 17 residues. Losses at the gene ends were 7 bases for V and 3 bases for J; bases not matched to a gene: 12. Per germline, CDR1 MNHEY and CDR2 SMNVEV (reference sequence). Profiling relied on immunoSEQ multiplex PCR, and the TCRdb table lists in-frame clones only, not all of them. The sample yields fewer than 250,000 clones, around four fifths seen once. The receptor was isolated from a woman in her sixties with active or convalescent COVID-19. The sample was peripheral blood. V usage is TRBV27 and J usage is TRBJ2-1; 10 positions match TRBD1. For the CDR3, the DNA is TGTGCCAGCACCCTTTTAAGGGGACAGGGGCTCTACAATGAGCAGTTCTTC. It specifies CASTLLRGQGLYNEQFF.